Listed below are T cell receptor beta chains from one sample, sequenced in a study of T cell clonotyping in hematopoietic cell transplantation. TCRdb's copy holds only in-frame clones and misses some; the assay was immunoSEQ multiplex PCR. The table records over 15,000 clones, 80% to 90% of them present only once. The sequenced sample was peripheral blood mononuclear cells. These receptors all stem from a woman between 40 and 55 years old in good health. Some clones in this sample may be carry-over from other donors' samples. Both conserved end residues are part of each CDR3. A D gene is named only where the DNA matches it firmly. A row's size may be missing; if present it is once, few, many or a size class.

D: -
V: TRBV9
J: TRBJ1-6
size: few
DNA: TGTGCCAGCAGCCCGGGGGATAATTCACCCCTCCACTTT
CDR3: CASSPGDNSPLHF

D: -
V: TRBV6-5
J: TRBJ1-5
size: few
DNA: TGTGCCAGCAGTGGACAGCAGAATCAGCCCCAGCATTTT
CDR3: CASSGQQNQPQHF

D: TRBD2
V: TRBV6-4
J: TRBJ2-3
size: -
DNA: TGTGCCAGCGGAGCGGGGCACACAGATACGCAGTATTTT
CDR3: CASGAGHTDTQYF

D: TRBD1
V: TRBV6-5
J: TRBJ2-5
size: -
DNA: TGTGCCAGCAGCGGGACAGGGCCGGAGTGGGAGACCCAGTACTTC
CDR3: CASSGTGPEWETQYF

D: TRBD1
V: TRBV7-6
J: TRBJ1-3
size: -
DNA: TGTGCCAGCAGCCCCACGCCATCAGGGGGTGGCTCTGGAAACACCATATATTTT
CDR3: CASSPTPSGGGSGNTIYF

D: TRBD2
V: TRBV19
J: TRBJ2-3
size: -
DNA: TGTGCCAGTAGTAGAGGACTAGCGACCAGCACAGATACGCAGTATTTT
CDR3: CASSRGLATSTDTQYF

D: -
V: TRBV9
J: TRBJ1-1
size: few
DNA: TGTGCCAGCAGTCGCCTAATAAACACTGAAGCTTTCTTT
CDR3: CASSRLINTEAFF

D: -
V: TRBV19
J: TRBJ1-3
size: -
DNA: TGTGCCACCACCTTCGGGGACCTCTCTGGAAACACCATATATTTT
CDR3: CATTFGDLSGNTIYF

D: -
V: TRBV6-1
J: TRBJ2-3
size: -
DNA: TGTGCCAGCAGTGGGACAACAGATACGCAGTATTTT
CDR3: CASSGTTDTQYF

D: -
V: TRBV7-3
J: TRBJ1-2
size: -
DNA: TGTGCCAGCAGCGCACAGGCCGCGGGTGGCTACACCTTC
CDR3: CASSAQAAGGYTF

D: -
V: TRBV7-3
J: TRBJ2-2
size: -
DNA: TGTGCCAGCAGCACCACAGGGTCGGGTGCCGGGGAGCTGTTTTTT
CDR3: CASSTTGSGAGELFF

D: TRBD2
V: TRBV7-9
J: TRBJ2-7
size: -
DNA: TGTGCCAGCACCTACGCGGGCGGGAGTTACGAGCAGTACTTC
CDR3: CASTYAGGSYEQYF

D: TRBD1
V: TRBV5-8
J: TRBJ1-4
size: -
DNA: TGTGCCAGCAGTTCCGGGACAGCTGCAACTAATGAAAAACTGTTTTTT
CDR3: CASSSGTAATNEKLFF

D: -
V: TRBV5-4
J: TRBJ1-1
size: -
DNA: TGTGCCAGCAGCTTGTGGGGGACGGAAGGAGGGATCACTGAAGCTTTCTTT
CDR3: CASSLWGTEGGITEAFF

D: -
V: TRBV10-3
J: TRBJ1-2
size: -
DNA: TGTGCCATCAGGAACTCTCCACCTTCGGGCTATGGCTACACCTTC
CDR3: CAIRNSPPSGYGYTF

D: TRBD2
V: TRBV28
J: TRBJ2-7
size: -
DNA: TGTGCCAGCAGTTCCCGGGGCGCGGGAGGTGACGAGCAGTACTTC
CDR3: CASSSRGAGGDEQYF

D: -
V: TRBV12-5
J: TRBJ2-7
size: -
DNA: TGTGCTAGTGGTTTGGCCGCGGGAAGCTACGAGCAGTACTTC
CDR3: CASGLAAGSYEQYF